These 2 T cell receptor beta chains were all obtained from the same sample, sequenced in a study of OX40 agonist ivuxolimab in advanced cancers. Generated by immunoSEQ multiplex PCR, the TCRdb table keeps only in-frame clones and is missing some. Counted here are roughly 92,000 clones, roughly nine tenths occurring once; the ten biggest clones make up about 9%. The sequences come from CD4+ or CD8+ T cells sorted from blood, collected in a trial of the OX40 agonist ivuxolimab. The receptors here all came from an adult with an advanced solid tumor such as melanoma, head and neck, liver or kidney cancer.

This CDR3 is CASSSARGGSSEQYF. For the CDR3, the DNA is TGTGCCAGCTCATCCGCCCGGGGCGGGAGTTCCGAGCAGTACTTC. The chain has TRBV18 and TRBJ2-7, with 7 bases matching TRBD2. V trimming: 5 bases; J trimming: 6 bases; junction bases outside the gene matches: 13. This CDR3 contains 15 residues. Germline V lookup: CDR1 KGHSH, CDR2 LQKENI.

The V gene is TRBV11-2, the J gene TRBJ1-1; the D gene is possibly TRBD1 (5 bases). The CDR3 extends over 15 amino acids. V was clipped by 2 bases and J by 4 bases, with 14 bases between them. The V gene's germline CDR1 is SGHAT and CDR2 FQNNGV. The CDR3: CASSLFQGSSTEAFF. CDR3 bases: TGTGCCAGCAGCTTATTCCAGGGAAGCAGCACTGAAGCTTTCTTT.